The 18 T cell receptor beta chains given below trace back to one sample, sequenced in a study of shared clonotypes between healthy human individuals. Measured with immunoSEQ multiplex PCR; TCRdb has only the in-frame clones, and not every one. The sample shows some 510,000 clones, around 79% of them seen only once. The sample was PBMCs. The receptors were gathered from a woman aged 35 to 49 in good health. Some clones in this sample may be carry-over from other donors' samples.

This chain connects TRBV7-2 to TRBJ2-3; 9 bases line up with TRBD2. The J segment lost 1 base and the V segment lost 5 bases, leaving 7 bases of the junction unmatched. Germline V gene sequence: CDR1 SGHTA, CDR2 FQGNSA. The CDR3 length is 16 residues. The CDR3 DNA reads as TGTGCCAGCAGCCTGACTAGCGGCTCGGGCACAGATACGCAGTATTTT. It is translated as CASSLTSGSGTDTQYF.

The chain combines TRBV6-6 with TRBJ1-1; the match to TRBD1 covers 8 bases. Looked up from germline, CDR1 is MNHNY and CDR2 is SVGAGI (reference sequence). The V gene end was trimmed by 6 bases and the J gene end by 10 bases; junction bases not matched to a gene: 7. The CDR3 loop spans 12 amino acids. CDR3 DNA: TGTGCCAGCAGCCCCAGGGGGCACGGAGCTTTCTTT. Translating it yields CASSPRGHGAFF.

The V gene is TRBV7-9, the J gene TRBJ2-5, with D perhaps being TRBD1 or TRBD2 (5 bases each). The CDR3 contains 14 residues. V lost 0 bases to trimming and J lost 5 bases, with 10 bases between them. Germline loops: CDR1 SEHNR, CDR2 FQNEAQ (reference sequence). In DNA form, the CDR3 reads TGTGCCAGCAGCTTAGCGTTCAGGGAGGAGACCCAGTACTTC. Translated, it gives CASSLAFREETQYF.

The chain has TRBV5-3 and TRBJ1-2; TRBD1 matches 7 bases. TRBV5-3 is an ORF for which the function is uncertain. The V segment lost 4 bases and the J segment 4 bases; nucleotides outside the gene matches: 16. CDR3 size: 17 residues. The CDR3, as DNA: TGTGCCAGAAGCCCTTATACTTACGGGACAGCTCCCTATGGCTACACCTTC. It translates to CARSPYTYGTAPYGYTF.

V and J are TRBV28 and TRBJ2-3; D unresolved. The CDR3 runs to 16 residues. Germline V gives CDR1 MDHEN, CDR2 SYDVKM. Trimming removed 7 bases from V and 1 base from J, with 18 bases in between. CDR3 coding DNA: TGTGCCAGCAACCTTGACCGGGTGTATGGCACAGATACGCAGTATTTT. Protein: CASNLDRVYGTDTQYF.

The chain is built from TRBV19 and TRBJ1-2; D ambiguous. Germline CDR1 is LNHDA and CDR2 is SQIVND (reference sequence). Trimming took off 6 bases at V and 0 bases at J, with 11 bases between the two ends. The CDR3 is made up of 14 amino acids. CDR3 protein: CASRYLTANYGYTF. The CDR3, as DNA: TGTGCCAGTAGGTACCTGACGGCTAACTATGGCTACACCTTC. Full variable domain (outside the CDR3, taken from reference TRBV19 and TRBJ1-2): DGGITQSPKYLFRKEGQNVTLSCEQNLNHDAMYWYRQDPGQGLRLIYYSQIVNDFQKGDIAEGYSVSREKKESFPLTVTSAQKNPTAFYLCASRYLTANYGYTFGSGTRLTVV.

CDR3 bases: TGTGCCAGTAGTATTGGCGGGACACTCACAGATACGCAGTATTTT. Its protein product is CASSIGGTLTDTQYF. This chain links TRBV19 with TRBJ2-3, with D possibly called TRBD1 or TRBD2 (6 bases each). The germline gives CDR1 LNHDA, CDR2 SQIVND (reference sequence). This CDR3 comprises 15 residues. Deletions cut 3 bases from V and 2 bases from J, with 12 bases between.

The gene calls are TRBV6-1 and TRBJ1-3; D possibly corresponds to TRBD1 (6 bases). The germline V gene has CDR1 MNHNS and CDR2 SASEGT. The CDR3 covers 14 residues. V was cut by 7 bases and J by 2 bases, with 12 bases left in between. CDR3 protein: CASTGTNAGNTIYF. CDR3 coding DNA: TGTGCCAGCACCGGGACAAACGCTGGAAACACCATATATTTT.

The V call is TRBV5-1, the J call TRBJ2-5; D remains ambiguous. Germline lookup yields CDR1 SGHRS and CDR2 YFSETQ. The CDR3 runs to 12 residues. Trimming left V 1 base short and J 4 bases short, with 5 bases between. The CDR3 sequence is CASSLSVETQYF. In DNA form, the CDR3 reads TGCGCCAGCAGCTTGAGTGTAGAGACCCAGTACTTC.

The genes are TRBV7-3 and TRBJ2-1; maybe TRBD2 (5 bases). Germline CDR1 is SGHTA and CDR2 is FQGTGA. Trimming shortened V by 2 bases and J by 8 bases, and 13 bases separated the two germline ends. The CDR3 extends over 14 amino acids. The CDR3 region is CASSLGPSQDEQFF. Here the CDR3 DNA reads TGTGCCAGCAGCTTAGGGCCTAGCCAGGATGAGCAGTTCTTC.

This clone was seen just once. This chain connects TRBV18 to TRBJ1-1; D perhaps matches TRBD1 (5 bases). The CDR3 has 15 residues. CDR1 KGHSH and CDR2 LQKENI come from the germline V gene. The V end lost 3 bases, the J end lost 0 bases, and 11 bases lay between the germline ends. The CDR3 nucleotides read TGTGCCAGCTCACCTACGACAGCCCTGAACACTGAAGCTTTCTTT. Translation gives CASSPTTALNTEAFF.

V is TRBV28 and J is TRBJ2-7; tentatively, D is TRBD2 (5 bases). Germline V CDR1 and CDR2: MDHEN, SYDVKM. V was shortened by 3 bases and J by 3 bases, with 9 bases between the two germline ends. The CDR3 runs to 13 residues. CDR3 coding DNA: TGTGCCAGCAGTTTTAATCGGGGCTACGAGCAGTACTTC. Protein: CASSFNRGYEQYF.

The gene calls are TRBV18 and TRBJ2-1, with D possibly matching TRBD2 (5 bases). This CDR3 has 13 amino acids. Germline V CDR1 and CDR2: KGHSH, LQKENI. Trimming pared 2 bases from V and 5 bases from J, leaving 7 bases between. CDR3 sequence (DNA): TGTGCCAGCTCACCAGAAGCGGACAATGAGCAGTTCTTC. Translation gives CASSPEADNEQFF.

A few counts support this clone. Other DNA sequences in the sample encode the same CDR3. The rearrangement uses TRBV7-2 and TRBJ2-7, with TRBD2 identical over 13 bases. The length of the CDR3 is 15 residues. V lost 1 base, J lost 3 bases, and 0 bases stayed unmatched. Germline-derived CDR1 and CDR2 are SGHTA and FQGNSA. The CDR3: CASSLGLAGGYEQYF. The CDR3 region has the DNA TGTGCCAGCAGCTTAGGACTAGCGGGAGGCTACGAGCAGTACTTC. The whole variable domain, remainder taken from reference TRBV7-2 and TRBJ2-7, is GAGVSQSPSNKVTEKGKDVELRCDPISGHTALYWYRQSLGQGLEFLIYFQGNSAPDKSGLPSDRFSAERTGGSVSTLTIQRTQQEDSAVYLCASSLGLAGGYEQYFGPGTRLTVT.

In this sample, this clone turned up a few times. The V call is TRBV6-1, the J call TRBJ1-2; weak D call: TRBD1 (6 bases). V lost 8 bases and J lost 12, with 28 bases in between. The CDR3 extends over 15 amino acids. Germline CDR1 and CDR2: MNHNS and SASEGT. The CDR3 bases are TGTGCCAGCTCCATGGGGGGGCTAAATTATGGCGGTGACACCTTC. This sequence encodes CASSMGGLNYGGDTF.

The chain combines TRBV7-3 with TRBJ2-7, with TRBD2 matching over 9 bases. Germline V gene sequence: CDR1 SGHTA, CDR2 FQGTGA. The junction had 5 bases not matched to a gene; V was cut back by 3 bases and J by 8 bases. The length of the CDR3 is 13 residues. CDR3: CASSFRTSDKQYF. In nucleotides, the CDR3 is TGTGCCAGCAGCTTCCGGACTAGCGATAAGCAGTACTTC. The full variable domain, its missing parts supplied by reference TRBV7-3 and TRBJ2-7, is GAGVSQTPSNKVTEKGKYVELRCDPISGHTALYWYRQSLGQGPEFLIYFQGTGAADDSGLPNDRFFAVRPEGSVSTLKIQRTERGDSAVYLCASSFRTSDKQYFGPGTRLTVT.

This chain connects TRBV5-4 to TRBJ2-5; 8 nucleotides match TRBD2. Looked up from germline, CDR1 is SGHNT and CDR2 is YYREEE (reference sequence). CDR3 length: 15 amino acids. Trimming cost V 0 bases and J 3 bases; bases outside gene matches: 4. CDR3 in amino acids: CASSLVAGYKETQYF. As DNA, the CDR3 is TGTGCCAGCAGCTTGGTAGCGGGGTATAAAGAGACCCAGTACTTC.

The rearrangement links TRBV7-8 to TRBJ2-7; 7 positions match TRBD1. Trimming cost V 2 bases and J 2 bases; bases outside gene matches: 3. Germline CDR1 SGHVS, CDR2 FQNEAQ. The CDR3 runs 14 residues. In DNA form, the CDR3 reads TGTGCCAGCAGCTTACAGGGGGAAACCTACGAGCAGTACTTC. Its protein is CASSLQGETYEQYF.